The source of this T cell receptor (beta chain) is a study of vaccination and CD4 T cells after COVID-19. Germline-derived CDR1 and CDR2 are MNHEY and SVGEGT. V lost 6 bases and J 1 base, leaving 12 bases between the germline ends. CDR3 length equals 14 residues. The assay that was used to sequence DNA from cultured CD4+ T cells was the Oncomine TCR Beta short-read assay. One entry per CDR3 protein results from TCRdb running MiXCR on the PCR reads. The sample lists roughly 14,000 distinct CDR3 sequences; about 50% were seen once. The treatment was: approximately 10-day PBMC culture with coronavirus spike peptide pools or control peptides (ViraFEST assay). Turning to this clonotype: Its antigen remains unknown.

The receptor comes from a human donor who had recovered from COVID-19. J is TRBJ1-1 and V is TRBV6-2 or TRBV6-3; D remains ambiguous. This specimen was CD4+ T cells from blood, cultured in vitro, taken before SARS-CoV-2 vaccination. The CDR3: CASRFTGPNTEAFF. The DNA for the CDR3 is TGTGCCAGCAGGTTCACCGGGCCGAACACTGAAGCTTTCTTT.